These T cell receptor beta chains were read from a single sample in a study of technical replicates of blood from several donors. Assay used: immunoSEQ multiplex PCR; TCRdb lists only in-frame clones, some missing. The sample includes under 85,000 clones, around 92% seen only once; the top ten take about 0.4%. Sequencing input: T cells isolated from PBMCs. The receptor source for this set is a human donor in good health. Some clones in this sample may be carry-over from other donors' samples. CDR3s include the opening cysteine and the closing phenylalanine or tryptophan. The D gene is left open where the match is weak. Some rows mark clone size as missing; the rest say once, few, many or name a class of expanded clone.

length	D	V	J	size	DNA	CDR3
13	.	TRBV4-1	TRBJ1-5	.	TGCGCCAGCAGCCAAGTACAGGGATCACCCCAGCATTTT	CASSQVQGSPQHF
15	TRBD1	TRBV7-3	TRBJ2-2	.	TGTGCCAGCAGCTTACAAACAGGGGCAACCGGGGAGCTGTTTTTT	CASSLQTGATGELFF
14	TRBD1	TRBV18	TRBJ2-7	.	TGTGCCAGCTCACTCGGACAGGAAACGGGCGAGCAGTACTTC	CASSLGQETGEQYF
16	TRBD1	TRBV5-1	TRBJ2-7	few	TGCGCCAGCAGACCCACCGGGACAGGGTATTCCTACGAGCAGTACTTC	CASRPTGTGYSYEQYF
14	TRBD1	TRBV5-5	TRBJ1-5	.	TGTGCCAGCAGCTTGATCACAGGGGATCAGCCCCAGCATTTT	CASSLITGDQPQHF
13	.	TRBV19	TRBJ1-4	.	TGTGCCAGTAGTATAGATGGAGGCCAGGAACTGTTTTTT	CASSIDGGQELFF
16	.	TRBV5-1	TRBJ2-7	.	TGCGCCAGTACGACTTCGATTGTCGCTAGCAAAGACGAGCAGTACTTC	CASTTSIVASKDEQYF
17	.	TRBV5-1	TRBJ2-2	.	TGCGCCAGCAGCTTGAGTCCCGCAGGATTGGGTACCGGGGAGCTGTTTTTT	CASSLSPAGLGTGELFF
16	.	TRBV4-1	TRBJ2-1	.	TGCGCCAGCAGCCAAGCCATTAGCCTTGTTCCCCATGAGCAGTTCTTC	CASSQAISLVPHEQFF
13	.	TRBV18	TRBJ2-2	.	TGTGCCAGCTCACCTCGTAACACCGGGGAGCTGTTTTTT	CASSPRNTGELFF
15	.	TRBV9	TRBJ2-5	.	TGTGCCAGCAGCGTGCGATCGGGAATACAAGAGACCCAGTACTTC	CASSVRSGIQETQYF
15	.	TRBV19	TRBJ1-3	.	TGTGCCAGTAGTCTCCCAGGGGAAGCTGGAAACACCATATATTTT	CASSLPGEAGNTIYF
14	.	TRBV5-1	TRBJ2-7	.	TGCGCCAGCAGCTTGGTTGGTCAGGGATACGAGCAGTACTTC	CASSLVGQGYEQYF
14	TRBD2	TRBV5-6	TRBJ2-1	.	TGTGCCAGCAGCTTGGAGCGGGAGAAGAATGAGCAGTTCTTC	CASSLEREKNEQFF
16	.	TRBV14	TRBJ1-1	.	TGTGCCAGCAGCCAAGGGGTGGGCCTTGGGGCCACTGAAGCTTTCTTT	CASSQGVGLGATEAFF
18	TRBD2	TRBV7-2	TRBJ2-1	.	TGTGCCAGCAGCTGGACTAGCGGGAGTCAGTCCGCGTTCAGCGAGCAGTTCTTC	CASSWTSGSQSAFSEQFF
14	TRBD1	TRBV9	TRBJ1-4	.	TGTGCCAGCAGCACTGGACAGGGTATTGAAAAACTGTTTTTT	CASSTGQGIEKLFF
15	TRBD1	TRBV6-6	TRBJ2-2	.	TGTGCCAGCAGCGCCGGGACAGGGAGCACCGGGGAGCTGTTTTTT	CASSAGTGSTGELFF
14	TRBD1	TRBV4-1	TRBJ2-3	.	TGCGCCAGCACAAGGGACAGGGGGCAAGATACGCAGTATTTT	CASTRDRGQDTQYF
14	TRBD2	TRBV5-4	TRBJ2-7	.	TGTGCCAGCAGCTGGGGGCGGGAGGTTTACGAGCAGTACTTC	CASSWGREVYEQYF
12	TRBD1	TRBV2	TRBJ1-1	few	TGTGCCAGCCCCGAGGGGGCGGTTGAAGCTTTCTTT	CASPEGAVEAFF
14	.	TRBV5-1	TRBJ2-3	.	TGCGCCAGCAGCTTGGCCTCTAGCACAGATACGCAGTATTTT	CASSLASSTDTQYF
15	TRBD2	TRBV10-2	TRBJ2-3	.	TGCGCCAGCAGTGGGACTAGCGGGAGTAAGGATACGCAGTATTTT	CASSGTSGSKDTQYF
14	.	TRBV7-9	TRBJ2-7	.	TGTGCCAGCCTACTAGGGAAACACTCCTACGAGCAGTACTTC	CASLLGKHSYEQYF
14	TRBD2	TRBV7-9	TRBJ2-3	once	TGTGCCATCGGGACTAGCGTAAGCACAGATACGCAGTATTTT	CAIGTSVSTDTQYF
16	TRBD1	TRBV5-6	TRBJ2-5	.	TGTGCCAGCAGCTTGGCCTTGAGGGGGCGCGAAGAGACCCAGTACTTC	CASSLALRGREETQYF
10	TRBD1	TRBV2	TRBJ1-1	.	TGTGCCAGCAGACAGGGGGCGGCTTTCTTT	CASRQGAAFF
13	.	TRBV4-1	TRBJ2-1	.	TGCGCCAGCAGCCAGAAACCAGACAATGAGCAGTTCTTC	CASSQKPDNEQFF
15	.	TRBV5-1	TRBJ1-1	.	TGCGCCAGCAGCATTCCAGGCGGGTTGAACACTGAAGCTTTCTTT	CASSIPGGLNTEAFF
15	.	TRBV29-1	TRBJ1-4	once	TGCAGCGTTGAGGGGGGGGCGGATACTAATGAAAAACTGTTTTTT	CSVEGGADTNEKLFF
15	.	TRBV6-5	TRBJ2-1	.	TGTGCCAGCAGCCCGAACTCTCCCTCCTACAATGAGCAGTTCTTC	CASSPNSPSYNEQFF
14	.	TRBV28	TRBJ1-4	.	TGTGCCAGCAGTGTACAGGGCGGCAATGAAAAACTGTTTTTT	CASSVQGGNEKLFF
16	TRBD2	TRBV9	TRBJ2-5	.	TGTGCCAGCAGCGAGCGACTAGCGGGGTACCAAGAGACCCAGTACTTC	CASSERLAGYQETQYF
15	.	TRBV6-1	TRBJ2-7	once	TGTGCCAGCAGTGCCGGGACTCTAGGGAGTTACGAGCAGTACTTC	CASSAGTLGSYEQYF
12	.	TRBV27	TRBJ2-7	.	TGTGCCAGTAGACAGGTGGGGTACGAGCAGTACTTC	CASRQVGYEQYF
16	TRBD1	TRBV5-1	TRBJ1-2	.	TGCGCCAGCAGCCTGGCCGAGGGACAGGGGATGGGTGGCTACACCTTC	CASSLAEGQGMGGYTF
12	.	TRBV7-9	TRBJ2-2	.	TGTGCCAGCAGCTTGGAGGGCGGGGAGCTGTTTTTT	CASSLEGGELFF
16	TRBD1	TRBV11-3	TRBJ2-2	.	TGTGCCAGCAGCTCCCACTCGACAGGGGGGACCGGGGAGCTGTTTTTT	CASSSHSTGGTGELFF
16	TRBD1	TRBV7-2	TRBJ2-1	.	TGTGCCAGCAGCTTATCTACCGGACAGGGATACAATGAGCAGTTCTTC	CASSLSTGQGYNEQFF
13	TRBD1	TRBV28	TRBJ1-1	once	TGTGCCACCCTGGACAGGGTCAACACTGAAGCTTTCTTT	CATLDRVNTEAFF
13	.	TRBV18	TRBJ1-5	.	TGTGCCAGCTCCCTAGGTAGCAATCAGCCCCAGCATTTT	CASSLGSNQPQHF
13	.	TRBV5-6	TRBJ1-1	few	TGTGCCAGCACTCGACGGGGATTCACTGAAGCTTTCTTT	CASTRRGFTEAFF
17	.	TRBV11-2	TRBJ2-1	.	TGTGCCAGCAAGAGGGCCGATTATCGGAGCTCCTACAATGAGCAGTTCTTC	CASKRADYRSSYNEQFF
15	.	TRBV7-9	TRBJ2-5	.	TGTGCCAGCAGCCCAGCCTCTACTAGCCTCGGGACCCAGTACTTC	CASSPASTSLGTQYF
12	TRBD2	TRBV28	TRBJ2-7	.	TGTGCCAGCAGTCCCGGGGGGTACGAGCAGTACTTC	CASSPGGYEQYF
15	TRBD1	TRBV11-2	TRBJ1-2	.	TGTGCCAGCAGCTTAGGAGGGGGCCTAAACTATGGCTACACCTTC	CASSLGGGLNYGYTF
14	.	TRBV6-1	TRBJ1-2	.	TGTGCCAGCAGTGACAGTGGGGCAGGGTATGGCTACACCTTC	CASSDSGAGYGYTF
15	TRBD2	TRBV7-6	TRBJ2-1	.	TGTGCCAGCAGCCCGGGACTAGCGGGGAACAATGAGCAGTTCTTC	CASSPGLAGNNEQFF
12	.	TRBV10-3	TRBJ2-7	.	TGTGCCATCAGTGCCCAGGACTACGAGCAGTACTTC	CAISAQDYEQYF
17	.	TRBV7-9	TRBJ1-1	.	TGTGCCAGCAGCTTGGGAGCCTATGGTGTACAATACACTGAAGCTTTCTTT	CASSLGAYGVQYTEAFF
15	.	TRBV9	TRBJ2-2	.	TGTGCCAGCAGCGTAGCTCCCATACGGGCCGGGGAGCTGTTTTTT	CASSVAPIRAGELFF
14	.	TRBV11-3	TRBJ2-7	.	TGTGCCAGCACCCCCCCCGAGAAGTCCTATGAGCAGTACTTC	CASTPPEKSYEQYF